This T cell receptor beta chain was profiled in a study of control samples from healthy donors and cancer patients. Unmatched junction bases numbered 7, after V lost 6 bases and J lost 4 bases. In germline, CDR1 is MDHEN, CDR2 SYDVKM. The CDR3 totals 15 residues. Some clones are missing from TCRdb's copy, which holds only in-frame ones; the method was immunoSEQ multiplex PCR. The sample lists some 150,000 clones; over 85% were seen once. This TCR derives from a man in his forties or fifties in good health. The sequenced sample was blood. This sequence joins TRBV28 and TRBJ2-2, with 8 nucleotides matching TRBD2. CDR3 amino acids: CASSSGSGGTGELFF. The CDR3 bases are TGTGCCAGCAGCAGCGGGAGCGGCGGCACCGGGGAGCTGTTTTTT.